Sequencing of this TCR beta chain was carried out in a study of CD8 T cells in Susac syndrome. CDR3 size: 15 residues. The V end lost 1 base, the J end lost 0 bases, and 10 bases lay between the germline ends. Germline V CDR1 and CDR2: LNHDA, SQIVND (reference sequence). In blood CD8+ and CD4+ T cells, TCR beta underwent sequencing. Negative isolation yielded the CD8+ and CD4+ T cells, while FACS enriched the TEMRA cells. The RNA, 0.5 to 1 ug, was put through reverse transcription using random hexamers. TCR beta CDR3 was amplified by immunoSEQ multiplex PCR. This amplification extended across 54 Vbeta and 13 Jbeta segments. MiXCR, applied by TCRdb to the immunoSEQ multiplex PCR reads, yields one record per CDR3 protein. The sample has 400,000 to 550,000 distinct CDR3 sequences, more than 80% seen once.

The clonotype comes from a human donor with multiple sclerosis. Sequenced: CD8+ T cells from PBMCs. The rearrangement links TRBV19 to TRBJ2-7; D is unresolved. In DNA, the CDR3 is TGTGCCAGTAGTATAGTGGCCAGGAGCTCCTACGAGCAGTACTTC. Translated, it gives CASSIVARSSYEQYF.